The rows below give T cell receptor beta chains drawn from one sample of a study of blood T cell repertoires in COVID-19. Assay used: immunoSEQ multiplex PCR; TCRdb lists only in-frame clones, some missing. This table has about 14,000 clones, around nine tenths appearing once. The sample comprised peripheral blood. The receptors come from a human donor with active COVID-19. The donor label of this sample is uncertain. The CDR3 runs from the conserved cysteine through the conserved F or W. The order of the fields is V gene, J gene, D gene, clone size, CDR3 DNA, CDR3 protein. The D gene is left open where the match is weak. Size tells how often a clone was seen (once, few, many) or the class of an expanded clone, and some rows leave it out.

>TRBV6-5|TRBJ2-3|TRBD1|NA
TGTGCCAGCAGTCGAGGACAGGGACAAGATACGCAGTATTTT
CASSRGQGQDTQYF
>TRBV5-8|TRBJ1-2|NA|NA
TGTGCCAGCAGCTTAATACCCGCGGATTCTAACTATGGCTACACCTTC
CASSLIPADSNYGYTF
>TRBV6-5|TRBJ1-1|NA|NA
TGTGCCAGCAGTCCACCCACAGGGGAAGCTTTCTTT
CASSPPTGEAFF
>TRBV7-3|TRBJ2-1|TRBD1|medium-sized
TGTGCCAGCAGCTCGACAGGGGGCGGTTACAATGAGCAGTTCTTC
CASSSTGGGYNEQFF
>TRBV10-1|TRBJ2-6|NA|NA
TGCGCCAGCAGTGCAGGTTCTGGGGCCAACGTCCTGACTTTC
CASSAGSGANVLTF
>TRBV28|TRBJ1-1|NA|once
TGTGCCAGCAGTCCCCCTCGGGGATGGACTGAAGCTTTCTTT
CASSPPRGWTEAFF
>TRBV5-1|TRBJ1-1|NA|NA
TGCGCCAGCAGCTTGGCCCTCGGTCAGGGGTTGAACACTGAAGCTTTCTTT
CASSLALGQGLNTEAFF
>TRBV27|TRBJ1-5|TRBD1|NA
TGTGCCAGCAGTCCCGGACAGGGGGATCAGCCCCAGCATTTT
CASSPGQGDQPQHF
>TRBV27|TRBJ1-1|TRBD1|few
TGTGCCAGCAGTTTAAAGGCAGGGGGCATCAGTGAAGCTTTCTTT
CASSLKAGGISEAFF
>TRBV5-1|TRBJ1-1|TRBD1|NA
TGCGCCAGCAGCCTAAATACAGGGGGAGGGAATGAAGCTTTCTTT
CASSLNTGGGNEAFF
>TRBV7-9|TRBJ2-3|TRBD2|NA
TGTGCCAGCAGCCTCCTAGCGGGAGGCACAGATACGCAGTATTTT
CASSLLAGGTDTQYF
>TRBV15|TRBJ2-5|NA|NA
TGTGCCACCAGCAGAGCGGCAGGGGAAGAGACCCAGTACTTC
CATSRAAGEETQYF
>TRBV19|TRBJ2-2|NA|NA
TGTGCCAGTAGACTCAAGCGAGACGGGAACACCGGGGAGCTGTTTTTT
CASRLKRDGNTGELFF
>TRBV6-6|TRBJ2-1|NA|NA
TGTGCCAGCAGTTCTGGCGATGGGAGATACAATGAGCAGTTCTTC
CASSSGDGRYNEQFF
>TRBV6-5|TRBJ2-7|TRBD1|NA
TGTGCCAGCAGTACGATTCGGGACAGAAAATACGAGCAGTACTTC
CASSTIRDRKYEQYF
>TRBV10-3|TRBJ1-1|TRBD1|NA
TGTGCCATCAGGGGGACAGCTCAGAACACTGAAGCTTTCTTT
CAIRGTAQNTEAFF
>TRBV5-1|TRBJ2-1|NA|once
TGCGCCAGCAGCGTGGACGGTCACTACAATGAGCAGTTCTTC
CASSVDGHYNEQFF
>TRBV9|TRBJ1-6|NA|few
TGTGCCAGCAGCGTAGCCGACAGTCGTTCACCCCTCCACTTT
CASSVADSRSPLHF
>TRBV6-6|TRBJ2-7|TRBD2|NA
TGTGCCAGGGGAGGGGAAGAGCAGTACTTC
CARGGEEQYF
>TRBV6-5|TRBJ1-1|NA|NA
TGTGCCAGCAGTTGGGCAGCCCCGAACACTGAAGCTTTCTTT
CASSWAAPNTEAFF
>TRBV7-6|TRBJ2-5|TRBD2|NA
TGTGCCAGCAGGGAAGGTAGCGGGGGTTACCAAGAGACCCAGTACTTC
CASREGSGGYQETQYF
>TRBV2|TRBJ2-1|TRBD2|NA
TGTGCCAGCAGTGAAGAGGGCGGGGGGGCTTTTAATGAGCAGTTCTTC
CASSEEGGGAFNEQFF
>TRBV5-1|TRBJ1-1|NA|NA
TGCGCCAGCAGCCCCTTGGGAGGGGCAGATAAAGCTTTCTTT
CASSPLGGADKAFF
>TRBV10-3|TRBJ1-5|NA|once
TGTGCCATCAGTGAGATAGGGGGAGATCAGCCCCAGCATTTT
CAISEIGGDQPQHF
>TRBV12-3/TRBV12-4|TRBJ1-2|TRBD1|NA
TGTGCCAGCAAATCGGACAGGGGAGGTGGCTACACCTTC
CASKSDRGGGYTF
>TRBV18|TRBJ1-3|NA|NA
TGTGCCAGCTCTGTGACAGAGCGAAACACCATATATTTT
CASSVTERNTIYF
>TRBV19|TRBJ1-3|TRBD1|NA
TGTGCCAGTAGTACAAGACAGGGCGGCTCTGGAAACACCATATATTTT
CASSTRQGGSGNTIYF
>TRBV12-3/TRBV12-4|TRBJ1-5|NA|NA
TGTGCCAGCAGTCAATACGGTGGGCCCCAGCATTTT
CASSQYGGPQHF
>TRBV9|TRBJ2-3|NA|NA
TGTGCCAGCAGCATAAGACAGTCCCCAGATACGCAGTATTTT
CASSIRQSPDTQYF